These 8 T cell receptor beta chains share one sample of origin, sequenced in a study of T-cell reconstitution after alpha-beta-depleted transplantation in children. Preparation of the TCRbeta library was carried out with unique molecular identifiers. TCRdb itself ran the PCR reads through MiXCR, one entry per CDR3 protein. The table has approximately 980,000 distinct CDR3 sequences, around 30% seen once; the top ten hold 25% to 35%. The sample was PBMCs, mostly from graft donor cells, taken 360 days after TCRalphabeta/CD19-depleted stem cell transplant. The receptors stem from a boy younger than two who had a stem cell transplant for SCID, so the T cells may come from the graft donor.

V usage is TRBV12-3 or TRBV12-4 and J usage is TRBJ2-5, with 10 positions matching TRBD2. Trimming took 7 bases from V and 1 from J; bases not matched to a gene: 6. The CDR3 spans 15 residues. Written as DNA, the CDR3 is TGTGCCAGCACCGCCATAGCGGGGGGCCAAGAGACCCAGTACTTC. Translating it yields CASTAIAGGQETQYF.

CDR3 sequence: CATSASGTGITDTQYF. The CDR3 DNA follows: TGTGCCACCAGTGCTTCCGGGACAGGGATCACAGATACGCAGTATTTT. The rearrangement joins TRBV24-1 to TRBJ2-3, with 9 bases that match TRBD1. The CDR3 length is 16 residues. V was pared by 5 bases and J by 2 bases, with 7 bases of the junction left unmatched. Per the germline V gene, CDR1 is KGHDR and CDR2 is SFDVKD.

This clonotype was seen only a few times. This chain uses TRBV12-3 or TRBV12-4 with TRBJ2-2; tentative D call: TRBD2 (6 bases). Trimming shortened V by 2 bases and J by 7 bases, and 11 bases separated the two germline ends. CDR3 length: 14 residues. CDR3 nucleotides: TGTGCCAGCAGTTTAAGGTCGGGGGACGGGGAGCTGTTTTTT. It is translated as CASSLRSGDGELFF.

This clonotype was found a few times. The CDR3 sequence: CASSQQHRGPNGTDTQYF. CDR3 nucleotide sequence: TGCGCCAGCAGCCAACAACACAGGGGGCCGAATGGCACAGATACGCAGTATTTT. The chain joins TRBV4-1 to TRBJ2-3; TRBD1 agrees at 9 bases. V trimming: 2 bases; J trimming: 1 base; junction bases outside the gene matches: 10. CDR3 length equals 18 residues. CDR1 and CDR2 (germline): MGHRA, YSYEKL.

This clonotype was counted only a few times. The genes are TRBV12-3 or TRBV12-4 and TRBJ2-7, with D uncertain. CDR3 length: 13 amino acids. Trimming stripped 8 bases from V and 0 bases from J, with 11 bases between. The chain's CDR3 is CASVGKSSYEQYF. DNA for the CDR3: TGTGCCAGCGTGGGAAAGAGCTCCTACGAGCAGTACTTC.

The rearrangement links TRBV29-1 to TRBJ2-3; D is perhaps TRBD2 (6 bases). The V end was cut by 6 bases, the J end by 1 base, with 8 bases between. The V gene's germline CDR1 is SQVTM and CDR2 ANQGSEA. The CDR3 extends over 12 amino acids. The CDR3 sequence is CSVGGRTDTQYF. The CDR3 DNA reads TGCAGCGTGGGGGGACGCACAGATACGCAGTATTTT.

The chain links TRBV12-3 or TRBV12-4 to TRBJ2-7, with no clear D. This CDR3 has 15 amino acids. V was pared by 7 bases and J by 0 bases, with 16 bases between. CDR3 sequence (DNA): TGTGCCAGCACCCAAGGTTACGAGAGCTCCTACGAGCAGTACTTC. The encoded protein is CASTQGYESSYEQYF.

The chain joins TRBV18 to TRBJ2-7, with a weak D call TRBD2 (6 bases). The germline V gene has CDR1 KGHSH and CDR2 LQKENI. This CDR3 is 15 amino acids long. V was trimmed by 3 bases and J by 2 bases, leaving 14 bases between them. This CDR3 is CASSPGGTWAYEQYF. The CDR3 coding sequence is TGTGCCAGCTCACCTGGGGGGACTTGGGCCTACGAGCAGTACTTC.